The 10 T cell receptor beta chains in this list originate from one sample, sequenced in a study of metastatic and nonmetastatic thyroid tumors. Nobody among the patients had been given any treatment before thyroid surgery. TCRdb re-called the PCR reads with MiXCR. The sample has 31,000 or so clones, approximately 17% seen once; the top ten hold approximately 5%. Input material: blood. The receptor source for this set is a female donor with papillary thyroid cancer or a benign thyroid nodule (not recorded which). Some clones in this sample may be carry-over from other donors' samples.

This clone was detected many times. The rearrangement uses TRBV4-1 and TRBJ2-1, with 9 positions matching TRBD1. The V segment lost 1 base and the J segment 11 bases; nucleotides outside the gene matches: 12. The germline V gene has CDR1 MGHRA and CDR2 YSYEKL. This CDR3 spans 16 amino acids. CDR3 residues: CASSQAAGQGFPQQFF. The CDR3 coding sequence is TGCGCCAGCAGCCAAGCGGCGGGACAGGGATTCCCTCAGCAGTTCTTC.

This clone appeared many times. The rearrangement links TRBV5-1 to TRBJ1-2; 7 nucleotides agree with TRBD1. The V gene end was trimmed by 2 bases and the J gene end by 6 bases; junction bases not matched to a gene: 1. CDR1 SGHRS and CDR2 YFSETQ come from the germline V gene. This CDR3 comprises 12 residues. The CDR3 sequence: CASSFGTDGYTF. CDR3 in DNA: TGCGCCAGCAGCTTCGGGACAGATGGCTACACCTTC.

The sample holds many counts of this clone. This rearrangement joins TRBV5-1 to TRBJ2-5; D unresolved. Trimming removed 2 bases from V and 1 base from J, with 9 bases in between. The CDR3 runs 14 residues. The germline CDR1 and CDR2 sequences are SGHRS and YFSETQ. The CDR3 coding sequence is TGCGCCAGCAGCTTCTCCGGTCGCCAAGAGACCCAGTACTTC. It specifies CASSFSGRQETQYF. Looking up the rest from reference TRBV5-1 and TRBJ2-5 gives the full variable domain: KAGVTQTPRYLIKTRGQQVTLSCSPISGHRSVSWYQQTPGQGLQFLFEYFSETQRNKGNFPGRFSGRQFSNSRSEMNVSTLELGDSALYLCASSFSGRQETQYFGPGTRLLVL.

In its sample, this clone was seen many times. The rearrangement joins TRBV5-1 to TRBJ1-4; 10 bases line up with TRBD1. V gave up 4 bases and J gave up 6 bases; unmatched junction bases: 3. This CDR3 has 14 amino acids. From germline, CDR1 is SGHRS and CDR2 YFSETQ. The CDR3 nucleotides are TGCGCCAGCAGCCACGACAGGGGGCATGAAAAACTGTTTTTT. Protein sequence: CASSHDRGHEKLFF.

Many counts were recorded for this clone. The rearrangement links TRBV19 to TRBJ2-2, with D uncertain. The CDR3 runs to 16 residues. Germline V gene sequence: CDR1 LNHDA, CDR2 SQIVND (reference sequence). V shed 10 bases and J shed 0 bases, with 18 bases lying between them. CDR3 amino acids: CATSPKLVSNTGELFF. The DNA for the CDR3 is TGTGCCACGTCCCCCAAATTGGTCTCGAACACCGGGGAGCTGTTTTTT.

This clone was detected many times. The chain uses TRBV14 and TRBJ2-2, with D uncertain. The ends were cut back, 4 bases at V and 1 base at J, with 4 bases in the middle. This CDR3 has 13 amino acids. Germline CDR1 SGHDN, CDR2 FVKESK. The CDR3 spells CASSPRNTGELFF. The CDR3 nucleotides read TGTGCCAGCAGCCCTAGGAACACCGGGGAGCTGTTTTTT.

V is TRBV24-1 and J is TRBJ2-3, with TRBD2 matching over 14 bases. This CDR3 contains 15 residues. Germline V gene sequence: CDR1 KGHDR, CDR2 SFDVKD. The trim removed 6 bases at V and 7 bases at J, leaving 5 bases unmatched. The CDR3 DNA is TGTGCCACCAGTTGGACTAGCGGGGGGACATATACGCAGTATTTT. Residues: CATSWTSGGTYTQYF.

This clone was counted a few times. The V gene is TRBV10-3, the J gene TRBJ2-7; D is perhaps TRBD1 (5 bases). The CDR3 runs to 13 residues. CDR1 is ENHRY, CDR2 SYGVKD, per germline. The DNA for the CDR3 is TGTTCCACCCAACAGGTTTTCCCCTACGAGCAGTACTTC. Its protein is CSTQQVFPYEQYF.

This clone appeared many times. This chain joins TRBV5-1 and TRBJ2-2; 13 nucleotides line up with TRBD2. There are 18 residues in the CDR3. Per the germline V gene, CDR1 is SGHRS and CDR2 is YFSETQ. V lost 6 bases and J lost 1; bases outside the gene matches: 9. The chain's CDR3 is CASKMGLAGYGNTGELFF. CDR3 DNA: TGCGCCAGCAAAATGGGACTAGCGGGATACGGGAACACCGGGGAGCTGTTTTTT.

The chain couples TRBV5-5 to TRBJ2-5, with D unclear. From germline, CDR1 is SGHKS and CDR2 YYEKEE (reference sequence). This CDR3 comprises 14 residues. The V and J ends lost 0 bases and 2 bases respectively, with 8 bases between them. CDR3: CASSLVGSQETQYF. The DNA of the CDR3 is TGTGCCAGCAGCTTGGTGGGCTCACAAGAGACCCAGTACTTC.